The 8 T cell receptor beta chains in this list originate from one sample, sequenced in a study of control samples from healthy donors and cancer patients. Only in-frame clones appear in the TCRdb table, and some are missing; sequencing was by immunoSEQ multiplex PCR. The table includes approximately 100,000 clones, around 88% detected once. Sequencing was done on a sample of blood. Source of these receptors: a man aged 25 to 45 in good health.

The chain couples TRBV10-1 to TRBJ1-1; tentatively, D is TRBD1 (5 bases). Trimming removed 0 bases at V and 5 bases at J, with 10 bases between. CDR1 and CDR2 (germline): WNHNN, SYGVQD (reference sequence). This CDR3 has 14 amino acids. This CDR3 reads CASSESRGWTEAFF. The CDR3 DNA is TGCGCCAGCAGTGAGTCGAGGGGTTGGACTGAAGCTTTCTTT.

The V call is TRBV19, the J call TRBJ1-2; TRBD1 matches at 7 bases. The CDR3 covers 15 residues. The trim removed 1 base at V and 8 bases at J, leaving 10 bases unmatched. Per the germline V gene, CDR1 is LNHDA and CDR2 is SQIVND (reference sequence). CDR3 DNA: TGTGCCAGTAGTATAGCTCCCCGACAGGGTTACGGCTACACCTTC. This gives the protein CASSIAPRQGYGYTF.

V gene TRBV30 combines with J gene TRBJ2-7, with D perhaps given as TRBD1 or TRBD2 (5 bases each). V lost 4 bases and J 2 bases, leaving 12 bases between the germline ends. The CDR3 length is 13 residues. CDR1 is GTSNPN and CDR2 is SVGIG in the germline V gene (reference sequence). CDR3 region: CAWNEGNAYEQYV. In nucleotides, the CDR3 is TGTGCCTGGAATGAGGGGAACGCCTACGAGCAGTACGTC.

The V call is TRBV4-2, the J call TRBJ2-2; D is possibly TRBD1 (6 bases). This CDR3 is 16 amino acids long. Trimming removed 3 bases from V and 7 bases from J, with 18 bases in between. Germline-derived CDR1 and CDR2 are LGHNA and YNFKEQ. For the CDR3, the DNA is TGTGCCAGCAGCCAGAATTATGGGGGCCTCCTCGGGGAGCTGTTTTTT. It specifies CASSQNYGGLLGELFF.

The rearrangement uses TRBV10-3 and TRBJ2-5, with 10 bases identical to TRBD1. CDR1 ENHRY and CDR2 SYGVKD come from the germline V gene. The trim removed 3 bases at V and 7 bases at J, leaving 5 bases unmatched. The CDR3 length is 14 residues. DNA for the CDR3: TGTGCCATCAGTGAAGGACAGGGGGACAGGACCCAGTACTTC. Residues: CAISEGQGDRTQYF.

V usage is TRBV9 and J usage is TRBJ2-4; 7 bases agree with TRBD2. Germline loops: CDR1 SGDLS, CDR2 YYNGEE. This CDR3 is built from 14 residues. J lost 8 bases, V lost 4 bases, and 9 bases had no gene match. CDR3 sequence: CASSFSGIEDIQYF. Written as DNA, the CDR3 is TGTGCCAGCAGCTTCAGCGGGATAGAGGACATTCAGTACTTC.

The chain is built from TRBV7-2 and TRBJ1-2; 8 bases fit TRBD1. V was pared by 5 bases and J by 14 bases, with 13 bases of the junction left unmatched. The CDR3 loop spans 13 amino acids. Germline V gene sequence: CDR1 SGHTA, CDR2 FQGNSA. The CDR3 here is CASSPPGQGARTF. In DNA, the CDR3 is TGTGCCAGCAGCCCACCGGGGCAGGGGGCGCGTACCTTC.

The chain carries TRBV6-5 and TRBJ1-1, with 9 bases aligning to TRBD1. V shed 5 bases, J shed 0 bases, and the junction held 4 bases outside the gene matches. CDR3 length: 15 residues. Germline assignment: CDR1 MNHEY and CDR2 SVGAGI. The CDR3 spells CASSRGTGMNTEAFF. The CDR3, as DNA: TGTGCCAGCAGTAGGGGGACAGGGATGAACACTGAAGCTTTCTTT.